The entry below describes one TCR beta chain. The antigen is undetermined. Regions amplified from RNA transcripts were the TCR beta CDR3 regions. HTBI primers were used for first-round RT-PCR of the TCR CDR3. A single record per CDR3 protein comes from TCRdb applying MiXCR to the multiplex PCR reads. The table lists 300,000 to 450,000 distinct CDR3 sequences, 15% to 19% of them singletons. The record originates from a study of T cells in Graves' hyperthyroidism and ophthalmopathy. Findings of the study overall: Blood samples included most of the expanded thyroid clonotypes exceeding 0.001. The model made its ophthalmopathy prediction, and onset followed a median about 5.9 months later.

V dropped 6 bases and J dropped 1; count of bases not matched to a gene: 5. CDR1 ENHRY and CDR2 SYGVKD come from the germline V gene. The CDR3 length is 15 residues. Every diagnosis used clinical symptoms, serum thyroxine and TRAb, thyroid ultrasound and orbital computed tomography. Fresh peripheral blood, 7.5 to 10 ml, was the source of the PBMCs. The chain couples TRBV10-3 to TRBJ2-3; 9 bases fit TRBD1. The sample consisted of blood. The sequence was collected from a young woman with Graves' hyperthyroidism that later progressed to Graves' ophthalmopathy. As DNA, the CDR3 is TGTGCCATCAGCTCCCGGGACAGGGGCACAGATACGCAGTATTTT. This sequence encodes CAISSRDRGTDTQYF.